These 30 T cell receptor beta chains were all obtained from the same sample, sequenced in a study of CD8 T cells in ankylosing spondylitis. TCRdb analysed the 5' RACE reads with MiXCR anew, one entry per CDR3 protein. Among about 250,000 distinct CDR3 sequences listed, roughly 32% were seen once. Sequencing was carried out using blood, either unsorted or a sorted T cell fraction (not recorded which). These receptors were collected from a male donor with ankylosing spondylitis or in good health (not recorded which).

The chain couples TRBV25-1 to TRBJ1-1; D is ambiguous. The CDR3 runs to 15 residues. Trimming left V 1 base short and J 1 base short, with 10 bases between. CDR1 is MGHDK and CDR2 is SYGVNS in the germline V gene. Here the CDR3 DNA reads TGTGCCAGCAGTGAATCTCTGTGGGGGAACACTGAAGCTTTCTTT. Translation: CASSESLWGNTEAFF.

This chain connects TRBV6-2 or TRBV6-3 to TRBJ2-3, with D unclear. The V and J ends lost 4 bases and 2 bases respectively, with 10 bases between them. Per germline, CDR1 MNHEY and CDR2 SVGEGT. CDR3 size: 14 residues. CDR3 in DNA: TGTGCCAGCAGTTTAAGGGTAAACACAGATACGCAGTATTTT. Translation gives CASSLRVNTDTQYF.

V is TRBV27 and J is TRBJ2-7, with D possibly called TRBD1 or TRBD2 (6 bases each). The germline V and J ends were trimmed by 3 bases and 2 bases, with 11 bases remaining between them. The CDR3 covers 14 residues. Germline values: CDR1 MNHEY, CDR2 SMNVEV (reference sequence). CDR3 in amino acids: CASSLGGITYEQYF. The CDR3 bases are TGTGCCAGCAGTTTGGGGGGCATAACCTACGAGCAGTACTTC.

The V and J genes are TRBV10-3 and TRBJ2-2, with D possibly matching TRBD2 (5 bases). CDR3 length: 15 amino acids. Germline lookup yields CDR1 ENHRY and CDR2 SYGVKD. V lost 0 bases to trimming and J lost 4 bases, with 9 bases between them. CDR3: CAISESTRGTGELFF. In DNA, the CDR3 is TGTGCCATCAGTGAGTCGACCCGGGGCACCGGGGAGCTGTTTTTT.

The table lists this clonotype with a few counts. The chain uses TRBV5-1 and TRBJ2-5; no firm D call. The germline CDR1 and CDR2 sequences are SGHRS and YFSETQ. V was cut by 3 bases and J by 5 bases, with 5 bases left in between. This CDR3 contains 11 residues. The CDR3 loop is CASSYTETQYF. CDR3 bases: TGCGCCAGCAGCTACACGGAGACCCAGTACTTC.

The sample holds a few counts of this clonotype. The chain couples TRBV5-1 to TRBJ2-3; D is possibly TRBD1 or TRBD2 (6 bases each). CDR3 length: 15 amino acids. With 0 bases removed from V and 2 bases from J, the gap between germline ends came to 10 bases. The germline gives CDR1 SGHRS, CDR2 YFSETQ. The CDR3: CASSLEGGTTDTQYF. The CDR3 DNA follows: TGCGCCAGCAGCTTGGAAGGGGGGACCACAGATACGCAGTATTTT.

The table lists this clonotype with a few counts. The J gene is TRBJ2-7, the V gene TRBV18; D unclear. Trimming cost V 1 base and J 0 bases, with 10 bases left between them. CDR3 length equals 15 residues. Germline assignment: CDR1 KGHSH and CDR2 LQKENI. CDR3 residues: CASSPRRDSSYEQYF. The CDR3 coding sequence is TGTGCCAGCTCACCACGTAGGGATAGCTCCTACGAGCAGTACTTC.

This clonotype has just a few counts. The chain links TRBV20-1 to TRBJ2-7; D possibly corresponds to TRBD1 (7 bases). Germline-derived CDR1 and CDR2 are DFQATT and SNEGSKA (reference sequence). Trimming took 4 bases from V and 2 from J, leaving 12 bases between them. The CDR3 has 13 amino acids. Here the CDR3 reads CSANPGGTYEQYF. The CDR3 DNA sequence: TGCAGTGCTAATCCAGGGGGGACCTACGAGCAGTACTTC.

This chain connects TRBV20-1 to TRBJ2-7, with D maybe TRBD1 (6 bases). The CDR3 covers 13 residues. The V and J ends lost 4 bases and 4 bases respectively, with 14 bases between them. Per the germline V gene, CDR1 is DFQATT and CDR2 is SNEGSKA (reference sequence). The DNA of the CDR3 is TGCAGTGCTAAGGGGACAAAGGGTTACGAGCAGTACTTC. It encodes CSAKGTKGYEQYF.

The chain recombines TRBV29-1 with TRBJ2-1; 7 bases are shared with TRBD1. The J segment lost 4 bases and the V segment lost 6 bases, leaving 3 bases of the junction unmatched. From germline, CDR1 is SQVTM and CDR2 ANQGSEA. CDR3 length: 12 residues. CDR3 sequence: CSVEDRYNEQFF. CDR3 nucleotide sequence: TGCAGCGTAGAGGACAGGTACAATGAGCAGTTCTTC.

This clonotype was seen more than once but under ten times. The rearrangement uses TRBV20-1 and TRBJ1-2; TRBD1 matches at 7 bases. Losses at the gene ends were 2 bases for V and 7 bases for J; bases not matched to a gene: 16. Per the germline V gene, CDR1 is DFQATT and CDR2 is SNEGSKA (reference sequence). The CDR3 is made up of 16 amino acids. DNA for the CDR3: TGCAGTGCTAGAACCCAGAATAAGGGGGCGAAAGGTGGCTACACCTTC. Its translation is CSARTQNKGAKGGYTF.

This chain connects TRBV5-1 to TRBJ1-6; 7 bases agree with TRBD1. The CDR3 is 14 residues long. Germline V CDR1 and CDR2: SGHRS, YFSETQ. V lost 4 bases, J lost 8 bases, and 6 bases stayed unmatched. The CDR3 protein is CASSLTGNHSPLHF. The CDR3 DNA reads TGCGCCAGCAGCCTGACAGGGAACCATTCACCCCTCCACTTT.

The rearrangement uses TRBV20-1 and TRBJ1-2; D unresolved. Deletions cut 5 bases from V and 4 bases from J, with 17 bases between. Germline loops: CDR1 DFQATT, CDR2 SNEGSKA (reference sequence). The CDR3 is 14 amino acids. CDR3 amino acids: CSAPDLFQVYGYTF. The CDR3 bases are TGCAGTGCTCCGGACCTATTTCAAGTCTATGGCTACACCTTC.

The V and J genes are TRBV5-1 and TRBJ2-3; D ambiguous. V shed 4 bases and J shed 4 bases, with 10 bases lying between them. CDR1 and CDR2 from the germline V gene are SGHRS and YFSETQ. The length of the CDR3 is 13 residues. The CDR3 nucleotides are TGCGCCAGCAGCATCAGACCATCAGATACGCAGTATTTT. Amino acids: CASSIRPSDTQYF.

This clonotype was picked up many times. CDR3 coding DNA: TGCAGTGCTAGGGGGACATACTCCCCGCATTTT. Residues: CSARGTYSPHF. The rearrangement links TRBV20-1 to TRBJ1-5, with D perhaps matching TRBD1 (6 bases). The CDR3 extends over 11 amino acids. V shed 3 bases and J shed 15 bases, with 15 bases lying between them. The germline CDR1 and CDR2 sequences are DFQATT and SNEGSKA (reference sequence).

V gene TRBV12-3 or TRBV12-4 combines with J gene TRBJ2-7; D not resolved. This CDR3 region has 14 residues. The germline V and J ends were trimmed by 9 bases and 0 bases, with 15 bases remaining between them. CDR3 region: CASSPIGPSYEQYF. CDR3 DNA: TGTGCCAGTAGCCCCATAGGTCCCTCCTACGAGCAGTACTTC.

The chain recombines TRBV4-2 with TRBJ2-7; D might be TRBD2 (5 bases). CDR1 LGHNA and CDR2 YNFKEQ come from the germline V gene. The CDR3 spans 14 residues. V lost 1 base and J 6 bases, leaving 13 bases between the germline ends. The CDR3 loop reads CASSQGGFEFEQYF. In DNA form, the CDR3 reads TGTGCCAGCAGCCAAGGAGGGTTCGAATTCGAGCAGTACTTC.

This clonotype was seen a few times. The CDR3 sequence is CSVIQGEQYF. Written as DNA, the CDR3 is TGCAGCGTTATACAGGGGGAGCAGTACTTC. The chain recombines TRBV29-1 with TRBJ2-7; 7 nucleotides agree with TRBD1. J lost 7 bases, V lost 5 bases, and 2 bases had no gene match. CDR1 is SQVTM, CDR2 ANQGSEA, per germline. This CDR3 has 10 amino acids.

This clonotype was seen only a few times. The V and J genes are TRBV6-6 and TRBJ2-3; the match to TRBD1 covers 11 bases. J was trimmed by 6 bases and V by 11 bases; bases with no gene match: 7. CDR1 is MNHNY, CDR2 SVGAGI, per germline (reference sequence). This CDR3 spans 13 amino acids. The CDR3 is CAGRTGGKDTQYF. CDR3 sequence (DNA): TGTGCCGGTAGGACAGGGGGCAAGGATACGCAGTATTTT.

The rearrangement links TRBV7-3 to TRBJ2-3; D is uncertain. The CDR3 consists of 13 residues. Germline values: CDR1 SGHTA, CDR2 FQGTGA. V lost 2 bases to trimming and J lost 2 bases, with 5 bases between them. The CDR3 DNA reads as TGTGCCAGCAGCTTACTTTACACAGATACGCAGTATTTT. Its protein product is CASSLLYTDTQYF.

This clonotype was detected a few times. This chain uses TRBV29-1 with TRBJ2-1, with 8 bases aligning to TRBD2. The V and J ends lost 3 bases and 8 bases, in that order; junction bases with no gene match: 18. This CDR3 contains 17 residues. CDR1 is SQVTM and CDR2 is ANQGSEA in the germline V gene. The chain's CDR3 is CSVDAASAGGHIHEQFF. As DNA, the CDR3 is TGCAGCGTTGATGCTGCGTCGGCGGGGGGACACATCCATGAGCAGTTCTTC.

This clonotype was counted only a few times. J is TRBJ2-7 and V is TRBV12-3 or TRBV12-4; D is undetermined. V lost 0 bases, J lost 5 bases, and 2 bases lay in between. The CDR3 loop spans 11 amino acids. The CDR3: CASSLADEQYF. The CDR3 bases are TGTGCCAGCAGTTTAGCTGACGAGCAGTACTTC.

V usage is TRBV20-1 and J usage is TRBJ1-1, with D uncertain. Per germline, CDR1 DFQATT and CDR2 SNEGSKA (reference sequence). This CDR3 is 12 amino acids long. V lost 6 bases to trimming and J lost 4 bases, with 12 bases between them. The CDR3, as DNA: TGCAGTGCCGACGTCCTGGGCACTGAAGCTTTCTTT. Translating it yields CSADVLGTEAFF.

The CDR3 nucleotides are TGCAGTGCCCGTACCTTGGGCGAGCAGTACTTC. Translated: CSARTLGEQYF. This sequence joins TRBV20-1 and TRBJ2-7; D unclear. Germline loops: CDR1 DFQATT, CDR2 SNEGSKA (reference sequence). The CDR3 contains 11 residues. The V and J ends lost 6 bases and 6 bases respectively, with 12 bases between them.

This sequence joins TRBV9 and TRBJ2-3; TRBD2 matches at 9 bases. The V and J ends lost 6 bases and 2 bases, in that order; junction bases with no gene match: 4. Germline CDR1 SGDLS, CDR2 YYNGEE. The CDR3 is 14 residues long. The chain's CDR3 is CASNPSGATDTQYF. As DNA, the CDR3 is TGTGCCAGCAACCCTAGCGGGGCCACAGATACGCAGTATTTT.

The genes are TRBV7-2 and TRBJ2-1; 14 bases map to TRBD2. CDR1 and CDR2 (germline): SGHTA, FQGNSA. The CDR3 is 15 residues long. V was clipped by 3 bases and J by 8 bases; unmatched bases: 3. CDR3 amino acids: CASSLTSGGAYEQFF. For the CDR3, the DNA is TGTGCCAGCAGCTTGACTAGCGGGGGGGCCTATGAGCAGTTCTTC. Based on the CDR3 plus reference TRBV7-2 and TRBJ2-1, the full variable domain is GAGVSQSPSNKVTEKGKDVELRCDPISGHTALYWYRQSLGQGLEFLIYFQGNSAPDKSGLPSDRFSAERTGGSVSTLTIQRTQQEDSAVYLCASSLTSGGAYEQFFGPGTRLTVL.

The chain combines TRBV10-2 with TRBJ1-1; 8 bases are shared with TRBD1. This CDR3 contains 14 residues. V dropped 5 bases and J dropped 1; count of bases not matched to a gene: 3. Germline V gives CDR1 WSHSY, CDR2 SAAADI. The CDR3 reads CASSFRGRNTEAFF. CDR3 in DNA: TGCGCCAGCAGTTTCAGGGGGCGGAACACTGAAGCTTTCTTT.

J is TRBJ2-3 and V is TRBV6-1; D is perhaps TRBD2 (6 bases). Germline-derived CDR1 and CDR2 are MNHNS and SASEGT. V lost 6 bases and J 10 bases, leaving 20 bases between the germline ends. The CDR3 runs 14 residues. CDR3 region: CASRKTRKGEAQYF. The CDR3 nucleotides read TGTGCCAGCAGAAAAACTAGGAAAGGGGAGGCGCAGTATTTT.

As DNA, the CDR3 is TGCAGTGCTAACCCAGGGACAGGGTATGGTGAGCAGTACTTC. Translation: CSANPGTGYGEQYF. The chain links TRBV20-1 to TRBJ2-7; TRBD1 agrees at 9 bases. The CDR3 totals 14 residues. From germline, CDR1 is DFQATT and CDR2 SNEGSKA (reference sequence). The V and J ends lost 4 bases and 7 bases, in that order; junction bases with no gene match: 11.

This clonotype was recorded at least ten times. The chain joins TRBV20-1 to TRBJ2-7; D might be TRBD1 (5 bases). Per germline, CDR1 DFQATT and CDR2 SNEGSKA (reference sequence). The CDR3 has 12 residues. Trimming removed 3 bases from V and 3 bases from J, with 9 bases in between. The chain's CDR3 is CSARADSYEQYF. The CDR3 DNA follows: TGCAGTGCTAGGGCCGACAGCTACGAGCAGTACTTC.